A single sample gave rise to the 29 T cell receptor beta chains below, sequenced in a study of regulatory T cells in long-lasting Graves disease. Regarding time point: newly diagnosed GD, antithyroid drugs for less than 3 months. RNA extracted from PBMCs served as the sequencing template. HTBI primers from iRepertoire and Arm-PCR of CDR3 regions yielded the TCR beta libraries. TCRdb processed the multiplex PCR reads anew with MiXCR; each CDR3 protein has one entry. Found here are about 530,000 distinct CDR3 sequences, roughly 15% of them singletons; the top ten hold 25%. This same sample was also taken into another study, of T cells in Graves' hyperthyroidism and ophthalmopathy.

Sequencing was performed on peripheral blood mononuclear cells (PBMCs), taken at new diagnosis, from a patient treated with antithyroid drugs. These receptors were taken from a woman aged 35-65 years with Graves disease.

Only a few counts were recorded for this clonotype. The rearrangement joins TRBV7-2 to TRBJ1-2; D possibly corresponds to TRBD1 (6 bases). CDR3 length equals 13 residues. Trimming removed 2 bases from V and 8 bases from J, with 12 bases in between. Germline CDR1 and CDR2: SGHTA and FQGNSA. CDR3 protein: CASSLQGRRGYTF. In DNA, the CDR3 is TGTGCCAGCAGCTTACAGGGGCGGCGCGGCTACACCTTC. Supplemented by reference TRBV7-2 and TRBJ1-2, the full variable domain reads GAGVSQSPSNKVTEKGKDVELRCDPISGHTALYWYRQSLGQGLEFLIYFQGNSAPDKSGLPSDRFSAERTGGSVSTLTIQRTQQEDSAVYLCASSLQGRRGYTFGSGTRLTVV.

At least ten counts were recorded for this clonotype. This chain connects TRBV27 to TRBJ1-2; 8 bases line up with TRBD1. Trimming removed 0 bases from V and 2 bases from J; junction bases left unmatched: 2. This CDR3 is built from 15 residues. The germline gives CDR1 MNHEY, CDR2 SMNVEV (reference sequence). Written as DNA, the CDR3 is TGTGCCAGCAGTTTATCACACAGGGGGAACTATGGCTACACCTTC. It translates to CASSLSHRGNYGYTF.

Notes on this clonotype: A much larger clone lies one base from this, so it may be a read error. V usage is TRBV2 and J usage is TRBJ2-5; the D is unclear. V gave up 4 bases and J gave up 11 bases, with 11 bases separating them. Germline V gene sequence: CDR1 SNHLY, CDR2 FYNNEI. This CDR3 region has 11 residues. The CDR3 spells CASSALIVQYF. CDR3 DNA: TGTGCCAGCAGTGCTCTTATAGTTCAGTACTTC.

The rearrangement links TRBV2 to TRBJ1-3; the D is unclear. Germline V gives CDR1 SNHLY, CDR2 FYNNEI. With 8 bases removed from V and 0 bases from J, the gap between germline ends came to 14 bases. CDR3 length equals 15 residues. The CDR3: CASGTGPTSGNTIYF. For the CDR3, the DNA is TGTGCCAGCGGAACCGGCCCGACCTCTGGAAACACCATATATTTT.

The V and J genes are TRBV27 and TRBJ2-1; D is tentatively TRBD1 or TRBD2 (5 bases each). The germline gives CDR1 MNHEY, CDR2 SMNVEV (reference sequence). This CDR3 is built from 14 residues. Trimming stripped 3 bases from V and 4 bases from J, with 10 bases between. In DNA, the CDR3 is TGTGCCAGCAGTTTCCTCAGGGAGTACAATGAGCAGTTCTTC. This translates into CASSFLREYNEQFF.

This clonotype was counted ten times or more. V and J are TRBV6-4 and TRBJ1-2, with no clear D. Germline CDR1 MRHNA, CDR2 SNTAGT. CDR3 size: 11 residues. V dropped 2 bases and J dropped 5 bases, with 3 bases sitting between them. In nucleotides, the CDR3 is TGTGCCAGCAGTGACCAGTATGGCTACACCTTC. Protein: CASSDQYGYTF.

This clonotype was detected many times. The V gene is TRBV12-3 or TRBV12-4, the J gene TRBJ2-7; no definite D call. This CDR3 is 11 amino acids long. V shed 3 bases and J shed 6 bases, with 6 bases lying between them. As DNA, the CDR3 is TGTGCCAGCAGTTTGGGTAGCGAGCAGTACTTC. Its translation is CASSLGSEQYF.

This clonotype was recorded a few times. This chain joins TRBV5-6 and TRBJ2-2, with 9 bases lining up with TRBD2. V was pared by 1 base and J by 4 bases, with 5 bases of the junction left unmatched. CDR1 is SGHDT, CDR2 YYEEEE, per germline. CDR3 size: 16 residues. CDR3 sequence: CASSLRLAGSTGELFF. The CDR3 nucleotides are TGTGCCAGCAGCTTGAGGCTAGCGGGGAGCACCGGGGAGCTGTTTTTT.

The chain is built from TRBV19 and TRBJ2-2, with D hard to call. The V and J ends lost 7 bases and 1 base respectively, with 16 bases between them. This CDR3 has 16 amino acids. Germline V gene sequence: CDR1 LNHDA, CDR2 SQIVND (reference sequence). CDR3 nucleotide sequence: TGTGCCAGTACCAGCGAATCGGCAGGGAACACCGGGGAGCTGTTTTTT. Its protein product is CASTSESAGNTGELFF.

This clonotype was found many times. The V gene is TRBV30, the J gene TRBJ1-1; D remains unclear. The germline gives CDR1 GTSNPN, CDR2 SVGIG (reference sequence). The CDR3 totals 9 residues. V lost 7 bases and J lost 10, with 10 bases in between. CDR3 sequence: CAYKIGAFF. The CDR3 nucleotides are TGTGCCTATAAGATAGGAGCTTTCTTT.

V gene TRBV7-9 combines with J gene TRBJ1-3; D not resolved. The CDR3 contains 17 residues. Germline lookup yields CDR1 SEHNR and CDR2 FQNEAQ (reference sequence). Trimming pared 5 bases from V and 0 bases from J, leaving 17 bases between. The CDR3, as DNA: TGTGCCAGCAGCCCCCCTGGACGGCTCAGCTCTGGAAACACCATATATTTT. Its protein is CASSPPGRLSSGNTIYF.

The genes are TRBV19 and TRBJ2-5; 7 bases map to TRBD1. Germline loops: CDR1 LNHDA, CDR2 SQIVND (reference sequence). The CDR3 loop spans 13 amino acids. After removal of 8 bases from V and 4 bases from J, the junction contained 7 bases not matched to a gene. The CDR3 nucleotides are TGTGCCAGTTCCGACAGGGAAGGAGAGACCCAGTACTTC. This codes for CASSDREGETQYF. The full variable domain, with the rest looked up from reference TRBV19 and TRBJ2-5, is DGGITQSPKYLFRKEGQNVTLSCEQNLNHDAMYWYRQDPGQGLRLIYYSQIVNDFQKGDIAEGYSVSREKKESFPLTVTSAQKNPTAFYLCASSDREGETQYFGPGTRLLVL.

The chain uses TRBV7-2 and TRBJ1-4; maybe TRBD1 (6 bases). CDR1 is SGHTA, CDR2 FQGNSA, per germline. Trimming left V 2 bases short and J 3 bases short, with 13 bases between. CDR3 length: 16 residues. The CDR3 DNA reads TGTGCCAGCAGCTTATTCTCAGGGGCGGCTAATGAAAAACTGTTTTTT. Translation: CASSLFSGAANEKLFF.

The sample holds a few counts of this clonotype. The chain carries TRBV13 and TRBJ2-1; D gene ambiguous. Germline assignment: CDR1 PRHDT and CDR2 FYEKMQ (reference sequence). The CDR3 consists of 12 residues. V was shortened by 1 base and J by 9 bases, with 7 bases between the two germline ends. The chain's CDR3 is CASSLVTVEQFF. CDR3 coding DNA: TGTGCCAGCAGCTTAGTAACGGTTGAGCAGTTCTTC.

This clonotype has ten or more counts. The CDR3 coding sequence is TGCGCCAGCAGCTTGGTAGCTAGCGGGGGTTACGAGCAGTACTTC. It specifies CASSLVASGGYEQYF. The rearrangement links TRBV5-1 to TRBJ2-7; 10 bases align to TRBD2. The CDR3 runs 15 residues. J was trimmed by 4 bases and V by 0 bases; bases with no gene match: 4. Germline CDR1 and CDR2: SGHRS and YFSETQ.

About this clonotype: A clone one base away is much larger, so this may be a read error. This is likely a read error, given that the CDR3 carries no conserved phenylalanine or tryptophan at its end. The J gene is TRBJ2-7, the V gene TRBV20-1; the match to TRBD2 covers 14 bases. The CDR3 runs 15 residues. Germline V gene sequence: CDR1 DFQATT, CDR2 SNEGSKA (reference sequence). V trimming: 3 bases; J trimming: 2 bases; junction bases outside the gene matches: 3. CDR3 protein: CSARGLAGDPYEQYL. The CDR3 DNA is TGCAGTGCTAGGGGACTAGCGGGGGACCCCTACGAGCAGTACCTC.

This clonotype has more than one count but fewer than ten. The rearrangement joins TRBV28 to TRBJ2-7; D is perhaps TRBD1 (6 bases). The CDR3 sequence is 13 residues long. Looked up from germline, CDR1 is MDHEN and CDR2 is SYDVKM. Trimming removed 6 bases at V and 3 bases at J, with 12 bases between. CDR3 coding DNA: TGTGCCAGCAGATCTGGACAGTTCTACGAGCAGTACTTC. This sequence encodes CASRSGQFYEQYF.

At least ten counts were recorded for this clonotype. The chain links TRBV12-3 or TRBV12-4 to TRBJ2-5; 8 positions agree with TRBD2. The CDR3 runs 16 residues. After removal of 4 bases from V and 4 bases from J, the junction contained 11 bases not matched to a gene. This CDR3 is CASSSRTSRIGETQYF. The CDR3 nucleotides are TGTGCCAGCAGTTCCCGGACTAGCCGGATCGGAGAGACCCAGTACTTC.

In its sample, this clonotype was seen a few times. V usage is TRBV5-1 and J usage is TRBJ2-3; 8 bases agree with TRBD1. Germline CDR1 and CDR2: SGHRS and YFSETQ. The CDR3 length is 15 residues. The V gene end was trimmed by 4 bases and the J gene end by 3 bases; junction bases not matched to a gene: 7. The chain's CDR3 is CASSTGQGRTDTQYF. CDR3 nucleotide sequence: TGCGCCAGCAGCACTGGACAGGGTAGGACAGATACGCAGTATTTT.

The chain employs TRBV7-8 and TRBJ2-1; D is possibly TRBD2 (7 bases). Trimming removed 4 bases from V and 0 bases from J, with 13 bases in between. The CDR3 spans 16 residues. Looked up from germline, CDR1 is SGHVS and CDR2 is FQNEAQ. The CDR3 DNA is TGTGCCAGCAGCTGGGGGGGCAGCGTCTCCTACAATGAGCAGTTCTTC. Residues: CASSWGGSVSYNEQFF.

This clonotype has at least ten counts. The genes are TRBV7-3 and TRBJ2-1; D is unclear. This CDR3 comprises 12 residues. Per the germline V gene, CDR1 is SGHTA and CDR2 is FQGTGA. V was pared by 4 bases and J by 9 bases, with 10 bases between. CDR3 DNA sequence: TGTGCCAGCAGCTCCCAGTCGGGTGAGCAGTTCTTC. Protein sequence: CASSSQSGEQFF.

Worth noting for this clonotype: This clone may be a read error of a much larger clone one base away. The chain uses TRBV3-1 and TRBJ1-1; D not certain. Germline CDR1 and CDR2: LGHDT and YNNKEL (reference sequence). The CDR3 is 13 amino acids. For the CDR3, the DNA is TGTGCCAGCGGCCAAGTACTTAGAGCTGAAGCTTTCTTT. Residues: CASGQVLRAEAFF.

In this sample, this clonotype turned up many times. The CDR3 DNA is TGTGCCAGCAGCTCCCCGGGGGGCAGCGCAGATACGCAGTATTTT. This sequence encodes CASSSPGGSADTQYF. V is TRBV7-8 and J is TRBJ2-3, with D perhaps TRBD2 (7 bases). V lost 4 bases and J lost 4, with 15 bases in between. The CDR3 contains 15 residues. CDR1 is SGHVS, CDR2 FQNEAQ, per germline.

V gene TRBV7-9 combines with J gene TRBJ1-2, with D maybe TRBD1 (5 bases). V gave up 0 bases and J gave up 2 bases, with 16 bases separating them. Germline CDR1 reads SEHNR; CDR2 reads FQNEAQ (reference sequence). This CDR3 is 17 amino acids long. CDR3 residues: CASSLARGALANYGYTF. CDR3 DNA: TGTGCCAGCAGCTTAGCGCGGGGCGCCTTGGCAAACTATGGCTACACCTTC.

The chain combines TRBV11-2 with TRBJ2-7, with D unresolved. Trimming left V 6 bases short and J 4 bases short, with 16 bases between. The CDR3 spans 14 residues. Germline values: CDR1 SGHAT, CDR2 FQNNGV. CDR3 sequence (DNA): TGTGCCAGCAGTGCCTCCTCCCTCGGATACGAGCAGTACTTC. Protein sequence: CASSASSLGYEQYF.

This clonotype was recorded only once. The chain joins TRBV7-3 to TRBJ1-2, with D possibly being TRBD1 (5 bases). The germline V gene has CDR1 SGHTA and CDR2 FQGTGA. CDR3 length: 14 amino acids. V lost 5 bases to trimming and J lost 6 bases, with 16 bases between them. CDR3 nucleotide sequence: TGTGCCAGCAGCAGGGACCTCCTGGAGGATGGCTACACCTTC. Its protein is CASSRDLLEDGYTF.

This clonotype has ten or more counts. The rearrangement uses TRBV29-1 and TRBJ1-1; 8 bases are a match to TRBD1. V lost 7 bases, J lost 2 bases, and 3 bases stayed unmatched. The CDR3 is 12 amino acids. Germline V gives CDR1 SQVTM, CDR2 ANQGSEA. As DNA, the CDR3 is TGCAGCGGTGGACAGGGAAACACTGAAGCTTTCTTT. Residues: CSGGQGNTEAFF.

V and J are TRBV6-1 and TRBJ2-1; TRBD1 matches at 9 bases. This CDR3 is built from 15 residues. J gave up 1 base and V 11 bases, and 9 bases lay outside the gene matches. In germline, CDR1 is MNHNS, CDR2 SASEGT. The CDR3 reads CACTTGTGSYNEQFF. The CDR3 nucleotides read TGTGCCTGCACCACCGGGACAGGGTCCTACAATGAGCAGTTCTTC.

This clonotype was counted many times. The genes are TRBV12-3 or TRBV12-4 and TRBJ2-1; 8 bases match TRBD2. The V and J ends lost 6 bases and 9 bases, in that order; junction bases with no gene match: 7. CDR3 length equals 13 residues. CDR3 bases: TGTGCCAGCAGGTGGGCGGGGGGACGTGAGCAGTTCTTC. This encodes CASRWAGGREQFF.